This paragraph reports one T cell receptor (beta chain). TCRdb reprocessed the 5' RACE reads and keeps a single row for each CDR3 protein, giving no DNA. This sample contains approximately 550,000 distinct CDR3 sequences. The data were obtained in a study of T cells expressing NK-cell markers. Across the whole study: Underlying the TCR beta repertoires were sorted CD3+CD56+NKG2C+, CD3+CD56+NKG2C- and CD3+CD56-NKG2C+ T cells.

This CDR3 has 14 amino acids. The specimen was blood T cells: a sorted CD56 or NKG2C T cell subset, CD4+ or CD8+ T cells, or bulk PBMC T cells (not recorded which). This sequence originates from a man between 18 and 29 years old in good health. The chain uses TRBV12-3 or TRBV12-4 and TRBJ1-1. The chain's CDR3 is CASSGSMRNTEAFF.